This T cell receptor (beta chain) emerged from a study of spatial heterogeneity in lung cancer. Germline lookup yields CDR1 DFQATT and CDR2 SNEGSKA (reference sequence). This CDR3 region has 15 residues. Trimming cost V 6 bases and J 5 bases, with 21 bases left between them. As to time point: sample taken at primary tumor resection. MiXCR was run by TCRdb on the 5' RACE reads, yielding one entry per CDR3 protein. The data hold 6,400 or so distinct CDR3 sequences, with roughly 18% observed a single time. The receptor comes from a male donor with early-stage non-small cell lung cancer. The sequences come from normal lung tissue next to the tumor, collected at surgery. The chain combines TRBV20-1 with TRBJ2-3, with D perhaps TRBD2 (7 bases). CDR3 DNA sequence: TGCAGTGCCCTAGGGGGGGAGCCCCGGAAAGATACGCAGTATTTT. The encoded protein is CSALGGEPRKDTQYF.